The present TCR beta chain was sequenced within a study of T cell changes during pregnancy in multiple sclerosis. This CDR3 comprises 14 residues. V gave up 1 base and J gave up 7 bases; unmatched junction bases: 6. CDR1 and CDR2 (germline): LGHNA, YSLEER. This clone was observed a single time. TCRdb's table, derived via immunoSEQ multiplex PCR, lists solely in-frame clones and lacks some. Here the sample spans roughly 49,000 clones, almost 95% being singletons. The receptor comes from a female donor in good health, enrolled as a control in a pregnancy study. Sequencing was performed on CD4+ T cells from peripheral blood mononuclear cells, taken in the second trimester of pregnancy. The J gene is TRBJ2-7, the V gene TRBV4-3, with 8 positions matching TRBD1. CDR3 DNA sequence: TGCGCCAGCAGCCAAGGGGGACAGGCAAGGGAGCAGTACTTC. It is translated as CASSQGGQAREQYF.